In its sample, the clone carrying this TCR beta chain was seen a few times. There were TCR beta CDR3 regions amplified from RNA transcripts. Carried out on the TCR CDR3, a first-round RT-PCR used the HTBI primer set. MiXCR was run by TCRdb on the multiplex PCR reads, yielding one entry per CDR3 protein. This table holds about 700,000 distinct CDR3 sequences, 14% found once. The source of the sample is a study of T cells in Graves' hyperthyroidism and ophthalmopathy. Trimming shortened V by 3 bases and J by 7 bases, and 8 bases separated the two germline ends. Germline values: CDR1 SGDLS, CDR2 YYNGEE. The CDR3 sequence is 13 residues long. Clinical symptoms, serum thyroxine and TRAb, thyroid ultrasound and orbital computed tomography together formed the diagnostic basis. Fresh peripheral blood, roughly 10 ml, was the source of the PBMCs.

The chain carries TRBV9 and TRBJ1-6; TRBD1 might be the D (5 bases). The sample was blood. This TCR derives from a woman in her late teens or twenties with Graves' hyperthyroidism. The CDR3 DNA follows: TGTGCCAGCAGCGCCAGACAGAATTCACCCCTCCACTTT. Amino acids: CASSARQNSPLHF.